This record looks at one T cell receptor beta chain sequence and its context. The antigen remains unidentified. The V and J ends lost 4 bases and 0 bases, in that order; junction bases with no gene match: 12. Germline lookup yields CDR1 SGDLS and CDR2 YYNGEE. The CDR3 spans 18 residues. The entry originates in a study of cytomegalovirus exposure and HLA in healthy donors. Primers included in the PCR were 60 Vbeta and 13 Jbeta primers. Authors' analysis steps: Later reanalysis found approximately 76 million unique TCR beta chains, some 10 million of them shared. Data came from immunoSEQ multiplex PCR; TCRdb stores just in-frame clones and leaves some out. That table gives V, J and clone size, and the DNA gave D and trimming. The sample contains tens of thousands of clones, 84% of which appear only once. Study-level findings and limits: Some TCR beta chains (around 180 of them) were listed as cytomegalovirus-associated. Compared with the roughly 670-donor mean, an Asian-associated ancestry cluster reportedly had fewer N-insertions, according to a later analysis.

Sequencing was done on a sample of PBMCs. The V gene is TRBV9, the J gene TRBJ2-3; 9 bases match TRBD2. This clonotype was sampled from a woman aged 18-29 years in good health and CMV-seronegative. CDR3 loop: CASSPPLAREGSTDTQYF. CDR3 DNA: TGTGCCAGCAGCCCCCCCCTTGCGCGGGAGGGAAGCACAGATACGCAGTATTTT.